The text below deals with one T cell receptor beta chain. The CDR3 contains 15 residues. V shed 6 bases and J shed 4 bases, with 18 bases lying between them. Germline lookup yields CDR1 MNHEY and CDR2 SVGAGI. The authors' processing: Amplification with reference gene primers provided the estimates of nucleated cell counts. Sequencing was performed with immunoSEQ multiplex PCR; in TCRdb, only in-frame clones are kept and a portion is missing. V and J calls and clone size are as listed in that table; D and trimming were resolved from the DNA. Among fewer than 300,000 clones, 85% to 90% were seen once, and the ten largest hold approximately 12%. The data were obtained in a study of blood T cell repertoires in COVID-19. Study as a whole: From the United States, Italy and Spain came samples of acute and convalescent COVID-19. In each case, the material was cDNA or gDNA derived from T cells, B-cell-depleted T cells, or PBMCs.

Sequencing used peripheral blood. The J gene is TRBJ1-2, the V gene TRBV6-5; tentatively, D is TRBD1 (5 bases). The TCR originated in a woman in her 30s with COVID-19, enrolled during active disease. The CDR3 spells CASSPGTIPLYGYTF. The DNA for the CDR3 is TGTGCCAGCAGCCCAGGGACTATCCCCCTCTATGGCTACACCTTC.